This section outlines one TCR beta chain sequence together with its context. This sample was taken from a study of control samples from healthy donors and cancer patients. Germline CDR1 KGHDR, CDR2 SFDVKD. The CDR3 extends over 14 amino acids. J gave up 7 bases and V 3 bases, and 5 bases lay outside the gene matches. Method: immunoSEQ multiplex PCR; TCRdb's copy keeps in-frame clones and lacks some. The sample has under 200,000 clones, around 88% seen once. This TCR derives from a woman aged 30 to 39 in good health. The rearrangement uses TRBV24-1 and TRBJ1-5; TRBD1 aligns across 7 bases. The sample taken for sequencing was blood. In DNA form, the CDR3 reads TGTGCCACCAGTGATGACAGGGCGCCCCAGCCCCAGCATTTT. Amino acid sequence: CATSDDRAPQPQHF.